This T cell receptor beta chain was sequenced during a study of cytomegalovirus exposure and HLA in healthy donors. The primer mix had 60 Vbeta and 13 Jbeta primers. Here immunoSEQ multiplex PCR was the method, and the copy in TCRdb shows in-frame clones only, minus some. The profile shows 160,000 or so clones, roughly three quarters of them singletons. Germline V gene lookup returns CDR1 SGHRS and CDR2 YFSETQ. The V and J ends lost 0 bases and 7 bases respectively, with 22 bases between them. CDR3 size: 17 residues. The chain is built from TRBV5-1 and TRBJ1-1; a weak D match, TRBD1 (5 bases). The sequence was collected from a man younger than 35 in good health and CMV-seropositive. The sequencing input was PBMCs. CDR3: CASSLGVFGGWSGEAFF. The CDR3 nucleotides read TGCGCCAGCAGCTTGGGGGTGTTCGGGGGGTGGTCAGGTGAAGCTTTCTTT. The whole variable domain, remainder taken from reference TRBV5-1 and TRBJ1-1, is KAGVTQTPRYLIKTRGQQVTLSCSPISGHRSVSWYQQTPGQGLQFLFEYFSETQRNKGNFPGRFSGRQFSNSRSEMNVSTLELGDSALYLCASSLGVFGGWSGEAFFGQGTRLTVV.